The subject of this entry is one T cell receptor (beta chain). This clonotype showed up just a few times. The target of this receptor is not known. Base qualities are not recorded, but no much larger clone differs from it by a single base. The library relied on PCR. Reads for this sample came from an Illumina HiSeq 2500. Molecular barcoding was employed in the preparation of TCR libraries, with unique molecular identifiers being used to normalize TCRbeta repertoire quantification. TCRdb applied fastp at Q25 and MiXCR to the public reads, then kept only in-frame beta chains. Every entry covers one CDR3 protein and lists the most common genes and DNA from its rows. This sample is represented by 780,000 or so distinct CDR3 sequences; about 16% of them were singletons. The ten top clones hold roughly 5% of the sample. The sample's treatment or condition label is to be understood as: allogeneic hematopoietic cell transplantation with graft depleted of TCRalphabeta T cells and CD19 B cells. TCRalphabeta/CD19-depleted allogeneic hematopoietic cell grafts were given to the transplant recipients, all of whom were children.

This entry comes from a study of T-cell reconstitution after alpha-beta-depleted transplantation in children (dated by TCRdb to between 2015 and 2016). As for the study more broadly: Using TCR repertoire profiling, the study quantitatively followed how T-cell immune reconstitution unfolded in children after TCRalphabeta/CD19-depleted allogeneic hematopoietic cell transplantation.

The CDR3 sequence holds 15 residues, the cysteine and phenylalanine included. The retained sequence is limited to the CDR3, 45 bases, with the frame set at the first base. From the germline V gene, CDR1 is MGHRA and CDR2 is YSYEKL. V is shortened by 1 base, J by 5 bases, and the region joining them spans 15 bases. General study outcomes and caveats: In some patients, the high TCRbeta diversity seen at day 60 was put down to recipient T cells and intrathymic progenitors that had survived conditioning. Over subsequent months, a decline in hyperexpanded clone frequencies was noted, and after one year, T-cell counts and TCRbeta diversity were mostly ascribed to newly produced T cells. The apparently early recovery of alphabetaT-cell counts about two months after transplant reportedly depended on only several hundred rapidly expanded clones that came from non-depleted graft cells.

This clonotype originated in a male patient younger than 18 who had a stem cell transplant for acute lymphoblastic leukemia, so the T cells may come from the graft donor. The chain links TRBV4-1 with TRBJ2-7, with the D gene tentatively TRBD1 or TRBD2, based on 5 matching bases in each. The sequences come from PBMCs, mostly from graft donor cells, collected 360 days after TCRalphabeta/CD19-depleted stem cell transplant. The CDR3 amino acid sequence is: CASSQGPGRRDEQYF. The base sequence is TGCGCCAGCAGCCAAGGTCCGGGACGGCGAGACGAGCAGTACTTC.